What follows are 16 T cell receptor beta chains derived from one specimen sequenced in a study of glioma-infiltrating T cells. TCR alpha and beta CDR3 regions were amplified from RNA using iRepertoire nested multiplex PCR. From the multiplex PCR reads, TCRdb called clonotypes with MiXCR, one entry per CDR3 protein. The table records about 130,000 distinct CDR3 sequences, under 30% of them present only once. The specimen was glioma tissue, nonneoplastic brain tissue, or PBMCs (not recorded which). These receptors were obtained from a human donor with low-grade glioma or glioblastoma, undergoing nonglioma brain surgery, or in good health (not recorded which).

This clonotype was found a few times. The V call is TRBV3-1, the J call TRBJ1-2; a weak D match, TRBD1 (6 bases). Germline-derived CDR1 and CDR2 are LGHDT and YNNKEL (reference sequence). The CDR3 has 13 residues. V was trimmed by 3 bases and J by 5 bases, leaving 10 bases between them. CDR3 region: CASSQGHLYGYTF. The CDR3 DNA reads TGTGCCAGCAGCCAGGGACACTTGTATGGCTACACCTTC.

For this clonotype: It may be a read error: a sequence one base away is much more abundant. It is likely a read error, because the conserved phenylalanine at the end of the CDR3 is missing. J is TRBJ1-1 and V is TRBV2; 8 bases fit TRBD1. There are 13 residues in the CDR3. V was pared by 3 bases and J by 5 bases, with 2 bases of the junction left unmatched. Germline CDR1 reads SNHLY; CDR2 reads FYNNEI. CDR3: CASSDRGLTEAFS. CDR3 in DNA: TGTGCCAGCAGTGACAGGGGGCTTACTGAAGCTTTCTCT.

The rearrangement joins TRBV5-1 to TRBJ2-5; no reliable D call. The germline V gene encodes CDR1 SGHRS and CDR2 YFSETQ. The length of the CDR3 is 13 residues. Between the trimmed V and J ends, which lost 5 bases and 5 bases, there was a span of 13 bases. The CDR3 nucleotides are TGCGCCAGCAGGATCTCACCCAGGGAGACCCAGTACTTC. This sequence encodes CASRISPRETQYF.

This clonotype was detected many times. The CDR3 spells CASSATGKGGYTF. The CDR3 nucleotides read TGTGCCAGCAGCGCGACAGGGAAAGGTGGCTACACCTTC. The chain joins TRBV7-8 to TRBJ1-2, with 7 bases matching TRBD1. The CDR3 is 13 residues long. Germline CDR1 SGHVS, CDR2 FQNEAQ. The V gene end was trimmed by 5 bases and the J gene end by 7 bases; junction bases not matched to a gene: 7. Combining the CDR3 with reference TRBV7-8 and TRBJ1-2 gives the whole variable domain GAGVSQSPRYKVAKRGQDVALRCDPISGHVSLFWYQQALGQGPEFLTYFQNEAQLDKSGLPSDRFFAERPEGSVSTLKIQRTQQEDSAVYLCASSATGKGGYTFGSGTRLTVV.

This CDR3 is CASSHPGRKYNEQFF. CDR3 DNA: TGTGCCAGCAGCCATCCAGGCAGGAAATACAATGAGCAGTTCTTC. This chain joins TRBV7-9 and TRBJ2-1; no definite D call. Germline loops: CDR1 SEHNR, CDR2 FQNEAQ (reference sequence). V was trimmed by 5 bases and J by 4 bases, leaving 15 bases between them. The CDR3 runs to 15 residues.

This clonotype was detected a few times. The J gene is TRBJ1-2, the V gene TRBV20-1, with no clear D. CDR1 is DFQATT, CDR2 SNEGSKA, per germline (reference sequence). This CDR3 spans 14 amino acids. V shed 4 bases and J shed 6 bases, with 18 bases lying between them. The chain's CDR3 is CSAIGSLGKDGYTF. The DNA of the CDR3 is TGCAGTGCTATAGGAAGTTTGGGGAAGGATGGCTACACCTTC.

A note on this clonotype: A much larger clone differs by one base, so this may be a read error. The V and J genes are TRBV15 and TRBJ2-1, with 10 bases identical to TRBD1. The CDR3 totals 15 residues. Germline V gene data show CDR1 as LNHNV and CDR2 as YYDKDF (reference sequence). This chain's CDR3 is CATSIGQGDYNGQFF. The CDR3 DNA reads as TGTGCCACCAGTATCGGACAGGGGGACTACAATGGGCAGTTCTTC.

V usage is TRBV18 and J usage is TRBJ1-1; D is ambiguous. This CDR3 is 15 amino acids long. Trimming cost V 3 bases and J 0 bases, with 11 bases left between them. Germline lookup yields CDR1 KGHSH and CDR2 LQKENI. The CDR3 sequence is CASSPKGGLNTEAFF. The CDR3 DNA follows: TGTGCCAGCTCACCGAAGGGCGGGTTGAACACTGAAGCTTTCTTT. The full variable domain, with the rest looked up from reference TRBV18 and TRBJ1-1, is NAGVMQNPRHLVRRRGQEARLRCSPMKGHSHVYWYRQLPEEGLKFMVYLQKENIIDESGMPKERFSAEFPKEGPSILRIQQVVRGDSAAYFCASSPKGGLNTEAFFGQGTRLTVV.

A remark on this clonotype: This sequence may be a read error, since a much larger clone differs from it by one base. The chain is built from TRBV6-2 or TRBV6-3 and TRBJ2-2, with D possibly being TRBD2 (6 bases). The CDR3 is made up of 17 amino acids. Germline V gene sequence: CDR1 MNHEY, CDR2 SVGEGT. CDR3 residues: CASSPLGKFANTGGLFF. CDR3 in DNA: TGTGCCAGCAGTCCATTGGGAAAGTTCGCGAACACCGGGGGGCTGTTTTTT.

V gene TRBV15 combines with J gene TRBJ2-6; tentative D call: TRBD1 (6 bases). The CDR3 covers 16 residues. Germline values: CDR1 LNHNV, CDR2 YYDKDF (reference sequence). Trimming removed 2 bases at V and 3 bases at J, with 11 bases between. CDR3 region: CATSRNRDGGANVLTF. The CDR3 region has the DNA TGTGCCACCAGCAGAAACAGGGACGGTGGGGCCAACGTCCTGACTTTC.

Only a few counts were recorded for this clonotype. V usage is TRBV14 and J usage is TRBJ1-2; 9 bases are a match to TRBD1. CDR1 and CDR2 from the germline V gene are SGHDN and FVKESK. V shed 4 bases and J 8 bases; nucleotides not matched to a gene: 8. The CDR3 extends over 14 amino acids. For the CDR3, the DNA is TGTGCCAGCAGCCGGAGGACAGGGGAAAACGGCTACACCTTC. Translating gives CASSRRTGENGYTF.

The chain links TRBV29-1 to TRBJ2-5; D is perhaps TRBD1 (5 bases). Trimming removed 8 bases at V and 7 bases at J, with 17 bases between. CDR1 is SQVTM, CDR2 ANQGSEA, per germline. This CDR3 is 12 amino acids long. For the CDR3, the DNA is TGCAGCACGACTCCCAGGGATGCGACCCAGTACTTC. Its translation: CSTTPRDATQYF.

V usage is TRBV24-1 and J usage is TRBJ1-5; D is unresolved. Germline values: CDR1 KGHDR, CDR2 SFDVKD. Trimming removed 0 bases at V and 9 bases at J, with 11 bases between. The CDR3 spans 14 residues. CDR3 sequence: CATSDLPPPGPQHF. The CDR3 DNA sequence: TGTGCCACCAGTGATTTGCCTCCCCCGGGGCCCCAGCATTTT.

This clonotype was seen more than once but under ten times. This sequence joins TRBV20-1 and TRBJ1-5; the match to TRBD1 covers 7 bases. This CDR3 contains 13 residues. V was clipped by 4 bases and J by 4 bases; unmatched bases: 4. Germline loops: CDR1 DFQATT, CDR2 SNEGSKA (reference sequence). The CDR3 region has the DNA TGCAGTGCTACTGAGGACAGGAATCAGCCCCAGCATTTT. It translates to CSATEDRNQPQHF.

This clonotype was seen more than once but under ten times. This chain uses TRBV3-1 with TRBJ2-3, with D uncertain. V gave up 1 base and J gave up 0 bases, with 8 bases separating them. Germline-derived CDR1 and CDR2 are LGHDT and YNNKEL (reference sequence). There are 15 residues in the CDR3. CDR3 DNA sequence: TGTGCCAGCAGCCAAGTGGGCAGCAGCACAGATACGCAGTATTTT. As protein: CASSQVGSSTDTQYF.

This clonotype was seen more than once but under ten times. This chain joins TRBV4-2 and TRBJ2-1, with D hard to call. This CDR3 comprises 14 residues. The germline V and J ends were trimmed by 0 bases and 3 bases, with 6 bases remaining between them. Germline V CDR1 and CDR2: LGHNA, YNFKEQ. The DNA of the CDR3 is TGTGCCAGCAGCCAAGATCATGGCTACAATGAGCAGTTCTTC. Protein sequence: CASSQDHGYNEQFF.